The present TCR beta chain was sequenced within a study of vaccination effects on CD4 cells after COVID-19. Study-level background: Either the BNT162b2 or mRNA-1273 vaccine was given to participants in two doses.

Points on this clone: The target antigen is unknown.

Sequenced by immunoSEQ multiplex PCR; TCRdb stores in-frame clones only, minus some. Altogether 65,000 or so clones are present, 76% being singletons, with the ten largest covering 2.5% to 3%. Before any sequencing was done, the ViraFEST assay used viral peptide pools to expand antigen-specific CD4+ T cells. After about 10 days in culture, the CD4+ T cells were isolated. Testing of the vaccine recipients showed negative nucleocapsid antibodies and no prior SARS-CoV-2 infection. Peptides at about 10 ug/ml and IL-2 at about 9.8 IU/ml were added to around 2 million PBMC per well. Sequencing was performed on CD4+ T cells from PBMCs cultured with HCoV-NL63 spike peptides, taken before COVID-19 vaccination. This clonotype originated in a human donor who received a COVID-19 vaccine.

The DNA for the CDR3 is TGTGCCAGCAGTGTCGAGACCCAGTACTTC. Residues: CASSVETQYF. V usage is TRBV2 and J usage is TRBJ2-5; no reliable D call. Between the trimmed V and J ends, which lost 4 bases and 5 bases, there was a span of 2 bases. In germline, CDR1 is SNHLY, CDR2 FYNNEI. This CDR3 contains 10 residues. Supplemented by reference TRBV2 and TRBJ2-5, the full variable domain reads EPEVTQTPSHQVTQMGQEVILRCVPISNHLYFYWYRQILGQKVEFLVSFYNNEISEKSEIFDDQFSVERPDGSNFTLKIRSTKLEDSAMYFCASSVETQYFGPGTRLLVL.